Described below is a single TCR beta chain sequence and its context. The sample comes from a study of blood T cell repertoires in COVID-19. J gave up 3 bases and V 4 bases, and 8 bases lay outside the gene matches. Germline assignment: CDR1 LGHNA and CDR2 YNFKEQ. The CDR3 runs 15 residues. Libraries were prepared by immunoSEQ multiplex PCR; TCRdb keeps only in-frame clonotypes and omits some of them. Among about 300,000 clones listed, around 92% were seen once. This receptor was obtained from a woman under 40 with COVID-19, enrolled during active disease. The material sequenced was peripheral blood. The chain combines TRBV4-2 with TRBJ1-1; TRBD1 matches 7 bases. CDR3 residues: CASSPNRGRDTEAFF. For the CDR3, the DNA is TGTGCCAGCAGCCCCAACAGGGGTCGGGACACTGAAGCTTTCTTT.